The clone carrying this TCR beta chain was seen once. Its cognate antigen is unknown. This entry comes from a study of shared clonotypes between healthy human individuals. Study-wide results and limits: About 5% was the fraction of naive CD4 clonotypes found shared across a few donors.

V was clipped by 6 bases and J by 3 bases; unmatched bases: 7. Germline V gives CDR1 MNHNY, CDR2 SVGAGI (reference sequence). This CDR3 is built from 15 residues. Assay: immunoSEQ multiplex PCR; the TCRdb copy retains only in-frame clones and omits some. The top ten hold 0.36% of the sample, which has about 2.4 million clones, under 95% seen once. All donors were healthy HIV-negative adults lacking recent acute infections or vaccinations. A CD45RA-negative memory subset and a CD45RA+ naive subset were separated from the CD4+ cells. The chain combines TRBV6-6 with TRBJ1-3, with TRBD1 identical over 8 bases. The sample was naive CD4+ T cells from PBMCs. Subset reported: CD45RA+ positively selected. This receptor was identified in a young man in good health. Some clones in this sample may be carry-over from other donors' samples. Written as DNA, the CDR3 is TGTGCCAGCAGCCGACAGGGGAGGTTTGGAAACACCATATATTTT. It specifies CASSRQGRFGNTIYF.